This T cell receptor beta chain was captured by sequencing in a study of T cell responses to AZD1222 COVID-19 vaccine. CDR3 length: 11 residues. Looked up from germline, CDR1 is SGHDT and CDR2 is YYEEEE. Trimming left V 3 bases short and J 9 bases short, with 7 bases between. Sequencing used immunoSEQ multiplex PCR; TCRdb keeps in-frame clones, though not all of them. Among 90,000 to 110,000 clones, around 90% were seen once, and the ten largest hold less than 9.5%. The sequencing here drew on peripheral blood, taken on day 0 of AZD1222 vaccination. The clonotype was recovered from an adult in good health. This chain connects TRBV5-6 to TRBJ2-1; D gene ambiguous. The CDR3 protein is CASSYRGEQFF. The CDR3 nucleotides read TGTGCCAGCAGCTATCGTGGTGAGCAGTTCTTC.